One sample yielded the 30 T cell receptor beta chains listed below, sequenced in a study of blood T cells in healthy people across ages. Primed by a sample-barcoded 5' primer and a J-beta primer mix, a second PCR proceeded for roughly 7 to 12 cycles. TCRdb itself ran the 5' RACE reads through MiXCR, one entry per CDR3 protein. The sample lists about 1 million distinct CDR3 sequences; around 45% were seen once. The sequencing sample was made of blood. The receptor set was obtained from a woman aged 55-70 years in good health.

This clonotype occurred a few times. The chain couples TRBV20-1 to TRBJ2-5; 9 bases map to TRBD2. The junction had 8 bases not matched to a gene; V was cut back by 1 base and J by 5 bases. CDR3 length: 15 residues. The germline CDR1 and CDR2 sequences are DFQATT and SNEGSKA (reference sequence). The CDR3 loop is CSARAGGLARETQYF. CDR3 sequence (DNA): TGCAGTGCTAGAGCTGGGGGACTAGCAAGGGAGACCCAGTACTTC.

The genes are TRBV24-1 and TRBJ2-1; no firm D call. V was pared by 2 bases and J by 0 bases, with 19 bases between. CDR3 size: 19 residues. The V gene's germline CDR1 is KGHDR and CDR2 SFDVKD. The CDR3 DNA sequence: TGTGCCACCAGTGATTATTATAGTCCAGGCGATGGCTCCTACAATGAGCAGTTCTTC. Protein product: CATSDYYSPGDGSYNEQFF.

The sample holds one count of this clonotype. DNA for the CDR3: TGTGCCATCAGTGAGTCCCGGGCCTCCCCCTACAATCAGCCCCAGCATTTT. This translates into CAISESRASPYNQPQHF. The gene calls are TRBV10-3 and TRBJ1-5; the D is unclear. The CDR3 runs 17 residues. V was trimmed by 0 bases and J by 3 bases, leaving 15 bases between them. Germline V gene lookup returns CDR1 ENHRY and CDR2 SYGVKD.

This clonotype was counted between two and nine times. The chain has TRBV14 and TRBJ2-7; D unresolved. The CDR3 contains 15 residues. V was shortened by 0 bases and J by 0 bases, with 9 bases between the two germline ends. CDR1 SGHDN and CDR2 FVKESK come from the germline V gene. CDR3: CASSQETGVSYEQYF. CDR3 bases: TGTGCCAGCAGCCAAGAGACGGGTGTCTCCTACGAGCAGTACTTC.

This clonotype was found a few times. V gene TRBV19 combines with J gene TRBJ1-1; D is perhaps TRBD1 (5 bases). Germline CDR1 and CDR2: LNHDA and SQIVND (reference sequence). With 6 bases removed from V and 2 bases from J, the gap between germline ends came to 16 bases. The CDR3 is 15 residues long. CDR3 residues: CASRRGGSFNTEAFF. Written as DNA, the CDR3 is TGTGCCAGTAGAAGGGGAGGGTCCTTTAACACTGAAGCTTTCTTT.

The chain uses TRBV2 and TRBJ2-4; D possibly corresponds to TRBD1 (6 bases). The J call is doubtful: the DNA matches TRBJ2-7 better. Germline V gene lookup returns CDR1 SNHLY and CDR2 FYNNEI. This CDR3 spans 15 amino acids. This chain's CDR3 is CASTEEQGSSYEQYF. The CDR3 nucleotides are TGTGCCAGCACCGAAGAACAGGGTTCGAGTTACGAGCAGTACTTC.

A single count supports this clonotype. The CDR3, as DNA: TGTGCCAGTAGTAAAGCTAGCGGGGAATACAATGAGCAGTTCTTC. Its protein is CASSKASGEYNEQFF. The chain carries TRBV19 and TRBJ2-1, with 9 bases that match TRBD2. The V segment lost 4 bases and the J segment 4 bases; nucleotides outside the gene matches: 5. The germline gives CDR1 LNHDA, CDR2 SQIVND (reference sequence). The CDR3 consists of 15 residues.

This clonotype was seen a handful of times. The rearrangement uses TRBV27 and TRBJ1-2; D is unclear. The germline V and J ends were trimmed by 8 bases and 5 bases, with 12 bases remaining between them. Germline CDR1 reads MNHEY; CDR2 reads SMNVEV (reference sequence). This CDR3 contains 12 residues. CDR3 amino acids: CASATDGYGYTF. CDR3 sequence (DNA): TGTGCCAGCGCAACTGACGGGTATGGCTACACCTTC.

This clonotype was seen a handful of times. The chain joins TRBV29-1 to TRBJ2-1; unclear D gene. The CDR3 consists of 13 residues. The germline V and J ends were trimmed by 6 bases and 8 bases, with 17 bases remaining between them. Germline CDR1 SQVTM, CDR2 ANQGSEA. CDR3 residues: CSVSPPGPYEQFF. DNA for the CDR3: TGCAGCGTATCTCCCCCTGGGCCGTATGAGCAGTTCTTC.

This clonotype was seen ten or more times. This chain connects TRBV11-1 to TRBJ2-1; D is unclear. The germline V gene has CDR1 SGHAT and CDR2 FQDESV (reference sequence). V was pared by 5 bases and J by 5 bases, with 7 bases between. This CDR3 has 12 residues. The chain's CDR3 is CASSPPNNEQFF. In DNA, the CDR3 is TGTGCCAGCAGCCCCCCTAACAATGAGCAGTTCTTC.

This clonotype was found many times. The chain couples TRBV25-1 to TRBJ2-7; D is unclear. Trimming removed 6 bases at V and 3 bases at J, with 9 bases between. The CDR3 contains 12 residues. CDR1 is MGHDK and CDR2 is SYGVNS in the germline V gene. This chain's CDR3 is CASSVTGYEQYF. The DNA of the CDR3 is TGTGCCAGCAGCGTAACTGGCTACGAGCAGTACTTC.

On this clonotype: A much larger clone differs by one base, so this may be a read error. V is TRBV29-1 and J is TRBJ2-7; TRBD2 aligns across 7 bases. Germline-derived CDR1 and CDR2 are SQVTM and ANQGSEA. The CDR3 spans 12 residues. V lost 5 bases to trimming and J lost 3 bases; unmatched junction nucleotides: 4. The CDR3 spells CSVSGGVYEQYF. Written as DNA, the CDR3 is TGCAGCGTTTCGGGGGGTGTCTACGAGCAGTACTTC.

V usage is TRBV6-2 or TRBV6-3 and J usage is TRBJ2-5; 8 bases map to TRBD1. The CDR3 is 15 residues long. Germline values: CDR1 MNHEY, CDR2 SVGEGT. V lost 6 bases, J lost 4 bases, and 10 bases stayed unmatched. The CDR3 here is CASSPVRTGLETQYF. For the CDR3, the DNA is TGTGCCAGCAGCCCCGTTAGGACAGGGCTAGAGACCCAGTACTTC.

The chain recombines TRBV3-1 with TRBJ2-2; TRBD2 agrees at 12 bases. CDR1 and CDR2 from the germline V gene are LGHDT and YNNKEL (reference sequence). Germline trimming cut 2 bases from V and 7 bases from J; bases unmatched to any gene: 8. The CDR3 is 17 amino acids. For the CDR3, the DNA is TGTGCCAGCAGCCAAAGGCTAGCGGGAGGGCCGATCGGGGAGCTGTTTTTT. Its protein product is CASSQRLAGGPIGELFF.

This clonotype was detected only a few times. The chain links TRBV11-2 to TRBJ1-4; a weak D match, TRBD1 (6 bases). The V end was cut by 3 bases, the J end by 3 bases, with 8 bases between. Per germline, CDR1 SGHAT and CDR2 FQNNGV. The CDR3 loop spans 14 amino acids. The DNA for the CDR3 is TGTGCCAGCAGCTTTAACAGGGCTAATGAAAAACTGTTTTTT. It yields the protein CASSFNRANEKLFF.

This clonotype showed up just a few times. Given a much more abundant clone one base away, this may be a read error. The genes are TRBV29-1 and TRBJ2-1; D is uncertain. This CDR3 contains 13 residues. Germline CDR1 reads SQVTM; CDR2 reads ANQGSEA. The CDR3 loop reads CSVEGGRYNGQFF. The DNA for the CDR3 is TGCAGCGTTGAAGGCGGACGCTACAATGGGCAGTTCTTC.

J is TRBJ2-1 and V is TRBV7-3; 7 nucleotides align to TRBD2. Germline CDR1 SGHTA, CDR2 FQGTGA. After removal of 5 bases from V and 4 bases from J, the junction contained 14 bases not matched to a gene. CDR3 length: 17 amino acids. The DNA for the CDR3 is TGTGCCAGCAGCATAGGCCCCAATCTAGCGGTATACAATGAGCAGTTCTTC. Protein: CASSIGPNLAVYNEQFF.

The chain links TRBV3-1 to TRBJ2-7; no clear D gene. V was cut by 0 bases and J by 1 base, with 10 bases left in between. Germline CDR1 reads LGHDT; CDR2 reads YNNKEL (reference sequence). The CDR3 is made up of 15 amino acids. CDR3 region: CASSQEGARSYEQYF. CDR3 sequence (DNA): TGTGCCAGCAGCCAAGAAGGCGCGCGTTCCTACGAGCAGTACTTC.

The chain links TRBV7-9 to TRBJ2-4; D assignment may be TRBD1 or TRBD2 (7 bases each). The CDR3 runs 15 residues. Between the trimmed V and J ends, which lost 6 bases and 13 bases, there was a span of 25 bases. Looked up from germline, CDR1 is SEHNR and CDR2 is FQNEAQ (reference sequence). CDR3 amino acids: CASSPTALTGREQYF. Here the CDR3 DNA reads TGTGCCAGCAGTCCCACTGCCCTGACAGGGAGGGAGCAGTACTTC.

This clonotype has a handful of counts. J is TRBJ2-5 and V is TRBV7-7; 10 nucleotides agree with TRBD1. Germline V CDR1 and CDR2: SSHAT, FNYEAQ (reference sequence). V lost 3 bases, J lost 2 bases, and 12 bases stayed unmatched. The CDR3 extends over 18 amino acids. The CDR3 spells CASSFGRDRGYGQETQYF. CDR3 nucleotide sequence: TGTGCCAGCAGCTTCGGGAGGGACAGGGGCTATGGACAAGAGACCCAGTACTTC.

Only a few counts were recorded for this clonotype. The chain joins TRBV11-2 to TRBJ2-5; possibly TRBD1 for D (6 bases). V lost 5 bases to trimming and J lost 5 bases, with 18 bases between them. Germline CDR1 is SGHAT and CDR2 is FQNNGV. The CDR3 is 15 residues long. This CDR3 is CASSPVTGIRETQYF. DNA of the CDR3: TGTGCCAGCAGCCCGGTTACAGGGATTCGGGAGACCCAGTACTTC.

This rearrangement joins TRBV12-5 to TRBJ2-2; D is unclear. V gave up 1 base and J gave up 6 bases, with 3 bases separating them. The CDR3 totals 12 residues. The germline CDR1 and CDR2 sequences are LGHNT and FRNRAP. CDR3 nucleotide sequence: TGTGCTAGTGGTTTGGGGGCCGGGGAGCTGTTTTTT. Protein product: CASGLGAGELFF.

The chain recombines TRBV7-6 with TRBJ2-1; 9 positions match TRBD2. Germline CDR1 and CDR2: SGHVS and FNYEAQ. Trimming removed 4 bases from V and 5 bases from J; junction bases left unmatched: 6. This CDR3 has 15 residues. The CDR3 protein is CASSSVAGADNEQFF. The CDR3 DNA sequence: TGTGCCAGCAGCTCGGTAGCGGGAGCCGACAATGAGCAGTTCTTC.

The CDR3 loop is CSARGPENPSNEQYF. The DNA for the CDR3 is TGCAGTGCTAGAGGCCCAGAGAACCCTTCCAACGAGCAGTACTTC. The genes are TRBV20-1 and TRBJ2-4; D ambiguous. TRBJ2-7 matches the DNA end more closely, so the J call is doubtful. Germline lookup yields CDR1 DFQATT and CDR2 SNEGSKA (reference sequence). The CDR3 is 15 residues long.

This clonotype has more than one count but fewer than ten. The chain has TRBV6-5 and TRBJ2-7, with a tentative D call TRBD1 (5 bases). This CDR3 comprises 15 residues. V lost 0 bases, J lost 3 bases, and 12 bases lay in between. Germline V lookup: CDR1 MNHEY, CDR2 SVGAGI. For the CDR3, the DNA is TGTGCCAGCAGTTACTCTATCGACAGTTACTACGAGCAGTACTTC. As protein: CASSYSIDSYYEQYF.

This clonotype occurred many times. This chain links TRBV7-8 with TRBJ2-5; TRBD1 matches at 7 bases. With V trimmed by 4 bases and J by 1 base, 12 bases remained unmatched. CDR1 SGHVS and CDR2 FQNEAQ come from the germline V gene. The CDR3 runs 17 residues. The CDR3 coding sequence is TGTGCCAGCAGCTCAAATACAATCCGGGACAGCCAAGAGACCCAGTACTTC. Protein sequence: CASSSNTIRDSQETQYF.

This clonotype has just one count. The junction shows a germline mismatch at one end, possibly a read error. This chain uses TRBV13 with TRBJ2-7; TRBD2 might be the D (6 bases). This CDR3 contains 13 residues. Per the germline V gene, CDR1 is PRHDT and CDR2 is FYEKMQ (reference sequence). In nucleotides, the CDR3 is TGTGCCGGCAGCGGGCTAGTTTCCTACGAGCAGTACTTC. Protein: CAGSGLVSYEQYF.

The table lists this clonotype with a few counts. The CDR3 DNA is TGCGCCAGCAGCACCGGGACAGGGTACTACGAGCAGTACTTC. Residues: CASSTGTGYYEQYF. The V call is TRBV5-1, the J call TRBJ2-7; 9 nucleotides match TRBD1. The germline gives CDR1 SGHRS, CDR2 YFSETQ. The CDR3 is 14 amino acids. The V gene end was trimmed by 4 bases and the J gene end by 3 bases; junction bases not matched to a gene: 5.

In this sample, this clonotype turned up a few times. For the CDR3, the DNA is TGTGCCAGCAGCGGGGTGAGAAGAGCTAACTATGGCTACACCTTC. This translates into CASSGVRRANYGYTF. This chain links TRBV9 with TRBJ1-2; D gene ambiguous. Trimming left V 3 bases short and J 0 bases short, with 12 bases between. In germline, CDR1 is SGDLS, CDR2 YYNGEE. The CDR3 runs 15 residues.

This clonotype was counted between two and nine times. The genes are TRBV7-2 and TRBJ1-5; maybe TRBD1 (5 bases). Trimming pared 5 bases from V and 4 bases from J, leaving 9 bases between. The CDR3 has 13 amino acids. Per the germline V gene, CDR1 is SGHTA and CDR2 is FQGNSA. The chain's CDR3 is CASSDSFNQPQHF. CDR3 in DNA: TGTGCCAGCAGCGACAGTTTTAATCAGCCCCAGCATTTT.